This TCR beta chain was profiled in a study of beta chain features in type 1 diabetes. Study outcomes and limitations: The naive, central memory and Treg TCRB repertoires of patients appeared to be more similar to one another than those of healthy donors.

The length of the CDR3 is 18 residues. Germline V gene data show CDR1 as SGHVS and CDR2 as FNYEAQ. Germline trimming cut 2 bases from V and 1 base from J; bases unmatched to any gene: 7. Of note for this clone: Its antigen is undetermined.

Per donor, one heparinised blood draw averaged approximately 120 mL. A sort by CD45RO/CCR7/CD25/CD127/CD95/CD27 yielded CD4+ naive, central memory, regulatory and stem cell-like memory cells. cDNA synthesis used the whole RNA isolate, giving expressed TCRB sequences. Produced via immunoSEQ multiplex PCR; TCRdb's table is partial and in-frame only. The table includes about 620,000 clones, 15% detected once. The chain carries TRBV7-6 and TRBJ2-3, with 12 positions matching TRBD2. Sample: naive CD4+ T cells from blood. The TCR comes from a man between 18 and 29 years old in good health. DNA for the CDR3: TGTGCCAGCAGCTTATTAAGGTCTAGCGGGGGGGGCACAGATACGCAGTATTTT. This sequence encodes CASSLLRSSGGGTDTQYF.